These 18 T cell receptor beta chains were sequenced from one sample in a study of blood T cell repertoires in COVID-19. Libraries were prepared by immunoSEQ multiplex PCR; TCRdb keeps only in-frame clonotypes and omits some of them. The sample lists about 140,000 clones; roughly four fifths were seen once. Specimen: peripheral blood. These receptors originate from a woman older than 75 with acute or convalescent COVID-19.

The chain employs TRBV24-1 and TRBJ2-7; 7 bases agree with TRBD1. Germline V CDR1 and CDR2: KGHDR, SFDVKD. J lost 3 bases, V lost 10 bases, and 17 bases had no gene match. The CDR3 is 16 residues long. The CDR3 nucleotides read TGTGCCACGTCTGGTGGACGCCGGACAGGCCTCTACGAGCAGTACTTC. This sequence encodes CATSGGRRTGLYEQYF.

V usage is TRBV6-2 or TRBV6-3 and J usage is TRBJ2-5; 9 bases agree with TRBD2. Germline V gene lookup returns CDR1 MNHEY and CDR2 SVGEGT. The CDR3 spans 16 residues. Germline trimming cut 3 bases from V and 2 bases from J; bases unmatched to any gene: 7. In DNA form, the CDR3 reads TGTGCCAGCAGTTATTCGCGACTAGCGGTTCAAGAGACCCAGTACTTC. Translating gives CASSYSRLAVQETQYF.

This clone was seen more than once but under ten times. The chain joins TRBV25-1 to TRBJ1-4; 7 bases line up with TRBD1. With V trimmed by 5 bases and J by 8 bases, 2 bases remained unmatched. In germline, CDR1 is MGHDK, CDR2 SYGVNS. CDR3 length: 12 amino acids. The CDR3 spells CASSRQGEKLFF. CDR3 sequence (DNA): TGTGCCAGCAGTAGACAGGGAGAAAAACTGTTTTTT. Variable domain in full (rest from reference TRBV25-1 and TRBJ1-4): EADIYQTPRYLVIGTGKKITLECSQTMGHDKMYWYQQDPGMELHLIHYSYGVNSTEKGDLSSESTVSRIRTEHFPLTLESARPSHTSQYLCASSRQGEKLFFGSGTQLSVL.

The chain has TRBV6-5 and TRBJ1-6; D might be TRBD1 (5 bases). CDR3 length: 13 amino acids. The V gene lost 8 bases and the J gene lost 4 bases, with 9 bases spanning the gap. Germline-derived CDR1 and CDR2 are MNHEY and SVGAGI. The CDR3 loop reads CASGGRYNSPLHF. The CDR3 DNA reads TGTGCCAGCGGGGGGAGATATAATTCACCCCTCCACTTT.

The V gene is TRBV9, the J gene TRBJ2-7, with D possibly TRBD1 on 6 matching bases. The ends were cut back, 4 bases at V and 5 bases at J, with 19 bases in the middle. This CDR3 is built from 15 residues. Germline V lookup: CDR1 SGDLS, CDR2 YYNGEE. The CDR3 DNA reads TGTGCCAGCAGCCGGGAAGGGCACAGGGTAAACGAGCAGTACTTC. Its protein is CASSREGHRVNEQYF.

The chain combines TRBV7-8 with TRBJ1-2; the match to TRBD1 covers 9 bases. The germline V gene encodes CDR1 SGHVS and CDR2 FQNEAQ. There are 15 residues in the CDR3. V trimming: 4 bases; J trimming: 7 bases; junction bases outside the gene matches: 10. The CDR3 region has the DNA TGTGCCAGCAGCTCCTACCTACAGGGGGCCAGTGGCTACACCTTC. It yields the protein CASSSYLQGASGYTF.

The gene calls are TRBV10-3 and TRBJ2-2; TRBD2 matches at 10 bases. The CDR3 runs to 14 residues. In germline, CDR1 is ENHRY, CDR2 SYGVKD. With V trimmed by 7 bases and J by 8 bases, 7 bases remained unmatched. Here the CDR3 DNA reads TGTGCCATCATGGAGCGGGAGGGCACGGGGGAGCTGTTTTTT. This encodes CAIMEREGTGELFF.

This rearrangement joins TRBV7-2 to TRBJ1-3, with D possibly being TRBD1 (6 bases). The CDR3 spans 16 residues. Germline V CDR1 and CDR2: SGHTA, FQGNSA. V shed 4 bases and J shed 0 bases, with 13 bases lying between them. The chain's CDR3 is CASSYLRGSSGNTIYF. The CDR3 DNA is TGTGCCAGCAGCTACCTCAGGGGCTCCTCTGGAAACACCATATATTTT.

This rearrangement joins TRBV21-1 to TRBJ2-5; the table's D call, TRBD1, was not checked against the DNA. TRBV21-1 is shown as a pseudogene. The CDR3 spans 16 residues. The CDR3 loop is CASSKVPTESRETQYF. CDR3 in DNA: TGTGCCAGCAGCAAAGTCCCCACAGAATCACGGGAGACCCAGTACTTC.

V gene TRBV18 combines with J gene TRBJ2-5; tentatively, D is TRBD1 (6 bases). Germline CDR1 is KGHSH and CDR2 is LQKENI. V dropped 4 bases and J dropped 1 base, with 7 bases sitting between them. The CDR3 totals 13 residues. CDR3 coding DNA: TGTGCCAGCTCACGACAGGTCCAAGAGACCCAGTACTTC. It yields the protein CASSRQVQETQYF.

Regarding this clone: An end of the junction differs from the germline gene, which may be a read error. The chain couples TRBV5-1 to TRBJ2-1; perhaps TRBD2 as D (6 bases). Germline V gene data show CDR1 as SGHRS and CDR2 as YFSETQ. This CDR3 contains 21 residues. This chain's CDR3 is CASSLGLGRGLNPSSYNEQFF. The CDR3 nucleotides read TGCGCCAGCAGTTTGGGGCTCGGGCGGGGACTCAACCCTAGCTCCTACAATGAGCAGTTCTTC.

This clone has only a few counts. This chain links TRBV19 with TRBJ1-3; D perhaps matches TRBD1 (6 bases). V lost 6 bases and J lost 2, with 14 bases in between. The CDR3 totals 15 residues. Germline V CDR1 and CDR2: LNHDA, SQIVND (reference sequence). The CDR3 here is CASRRISGAGNTIYF. In DNA form, the CDR3 reads TGTGCCAGTAGGAGAATATCAGGGGCTGGAAACACCATATATTTT.

The J gene is TRBJ2-1, the V gene TRBV12-3 or TRBV12-4; D gene uncertain. The V and J ends lost 7 bases and 5 bases respectively, with 9 bases between them. The CDR3 is 12 amino acids. The CDR3: CASTYLNNEQFF. The CDR3 DNA is TGTGCCAGCACCTACCTTAACAATGAGCAGTTCTTC.

The J gene is TRBJ1-1, the V gene TRBV2; D might be TRBD1 (6 bases). The V and J ends lost 5 bases and 0 bases respectively, with 7 bases between them. Germline CDR1 is SNHLY and CDR2 is FYNNEI. CDR3 length: 13 residues. CDR3 sequence: CASSSGVNTEAFF. The CDR3 DNA sequence: TGTGCCAGCAGTTCAGGGGTGAACACTGAAGCTTTCTTT.

This clone was seen once. The chain combines TRBV2 with TRBJ1-3, with 9 bases that match TRBD1. Per the germline V gene, CDR1 is SNHLY and CDR2 is FYNNEI. This CDR3 has 15 amino acids. J was trimmed by 4 bases and V by 5 bases; bases with no gene match: 6. DNA for the CDR3: TGTGCCAGCAGTCCCGGACAGGGGATGGGAAACACCATATATTTT. Translated, it gives CASSPGQGMGNTIYF.

V and J are TRBV5-1 and TRBJ2-3; 9 bases line up with TRBD2. This CDR3 spans 15 amino acids. Germline V lookup: CDR1 SGHRS, CDR2 YFSETQ. The V and J ends lost 5 bases and 5 bases, in that order; junction bases with no gene match: 9. The CDR3 protein is CASRGAGGPQDTQYF. CDR3 DNA sequence: TGCGCCAGCAGGGGCGCGGGAGGGCCTCAAGATACGCAGTATTTT.

The chain couples TRBV5-1 to TRBJ1-2, with 7 bases matching TRBD1. The CDR3 is 13 amino acids. Trimming at V came to 6 bases and at J to 6 bases, leaving 8 bases not matched to a gene. Germline V gene data show CDR1 as SGHRS and CDR2 as YFSETQ. CDR3 residues: CASTVQGTDGYTF. CDR3 bases: TGCGCCAGCACCGTACAGGGGACGGATGGCTACACCTTC.

This clone was seen a handful of times. The rearrangement links TRBV4-1 to TRBJ2-7, with TRBD1 matching over 8 bases. Germline V gene data show CDR1 as MGHRA and CDR2 as YSYEKL. The CDR3 consists of 14 residues. V was pared by 6 bases and J by 3 bases, with 7 bases of the junction left unmatched. The DNA of the CDR3 is TGCGCCAGCAGACAGAGACAGGGGCTCTACGAGCAGTACTTC. Its translation: CASRQRQGLYEQYF.